This is a list of T cell receptor beta chains from one sample in a study of low-dose radiotherapy and immunotherapy resistance in tumors. MiXCR was run by TCRdb on the reads, yielding one entry per CDR3 protein. Of 95,000 to 100,000 distinct CDR3 sequences listed, more than 20% are singletons. The sample in question was PBMCs, obtained after low-dose radiotherapy plus immunotherapy. These receptors originate from a male donor with prostate cancer. The CDR3 runs from the conserved cysteine through the conserved F or W. Each record gives: V gene, J gene, D gene, clone size, CDR3 DNA, CDR3 protein. A D gene is named only where the DNA matches it firmly. Size is stated for part of the rows, as once, few or many counts, or as a class when the clone is expanded.

TRBV28	TRBJ1-2	.	.	TGTGCCAGTGGGCGTCCCTTCTATGGCTACACCTTC	CASGRPFYGYTF
TRBV4-3	TRBJ2-7	.	.	TGCGCCAGCAGCCAAGAATCGGGGAGTGTGGGCGAGCAGTACTTC	CASSQESGSVGEQYF
TRBV5-6	TRBJ2-3	.	many	TGTGCCAGCAGCTACTTTCCCCAGTGGGGCGCGGGGACAGATACGCAGTATTTT	CASSYFPQWGAGTDTQYF
TRBV12-3/TRBV12-4	TRBJ2-3	TRBD2	.	TGTGCCAGCAGTGAAAGACTAGCGGCCCCTAAGGATACGCAGTATTTT	CASSERLAAPKDTQYF
TRBV28	TRBJ1-6	TRBD1	.	TGTGCCAGCAGTCCTTGGACAGGCGCCAATTCACCCCTCCACTTT	CASSPWTGANSPLHF
TRBV7-9	TRBJ2-6	.	many	TGTGCCAGCAGCTCTAAGGGGGATAGGAGCAACGTCCTGACTTTC	CASSSKGDRSNVLTF
TRBV27	TRBJ2-1	.	many	TGTGCCAGCAGTTCCCGAGTATTGGTGCATGAGCAGTTCTTC	CASSSRVLVHEQFF
TRBV4-1	TRBJ2-7	TRBD1	many	TGCGCCAGCAGCCAAGGGACAGGGGCGCCCTACGAGCAGTACTTC	CASSQGTGAPYEQYF
TRBV29-1	TRBJ2-7	TRBD2	many	TGCAGCGTTTCCAAGGGACGGGGACTATTGGAGCAGTACTTC	CSVSKGRGLLEQYF
TRBV29-1	TRBJ2-3	.	many	TGCAGCGTTGAAGATCCCGTCCGGGCTGGGGCCACAGATACGCAGTATTTT	CSVEDPVRAGATDTQYF
TRBV20-1	TRBJ1-6	TRBD1	many	TGCAGTGCTAGGGCGGGACAGGCGAATTCACCCCTCCACTTT	CSARAGQANSPLHF
TRBV18	TRBJ2-2	.	many	TGTGCCAGCTCGCCGGACGTCCCGGCCGGGGAGCTGTTTTTT	CASSPDVPAGELFF
TRBV12-5	TRBJ1-4	.	many	TGTGCTAGTGGTTCCTGGACGGTCCCAACTAATGAAAAACTGTTTTTT	CASGSWTVPTNEKLFF
TRBV4-2	TRBJ1-5	.	many	TGTGCCAGCAGCCAAGGGGGACAATTGAATCAGCCCCAGCATTTT	CASSQGGQLNQPQHF
TRBV23-1	TRBJ1-5	TRBD1	many	TGCGCCAGCAGAAAGCGACAGGGACCCTCCCAACCCCAGCATTTT	CASRKRQGPSQPQHF
TRBV19	TRBJ1-5	.	many	TGTGCCAGTAGTATCGGACGGGAAGGGGGCAATCAGCCCCAGCATTTT	CASSIGREGGNQPQHF
TRBV28	TRBJ2-7	.	.	TGTGCCAGCACAGGGGACACTAACGTTCCCTACGAGCAGTACTTC	CASTGDTNVPYEQYF
TRBV10-2	TRBJ2-1	TRBD2	many	TGCGCCAGCAGTGAGGCGGCCCAAGGAGCGGGGGGCAATGAGCAGTTCTTC	CASSEAAQGAGGNEQFF
TRBV27	TRBJ2-7	TRBD2	.	TGTGCCAGCAGCCCTTTCGGGGCGGGGGACGAGCAGTACTTC	CASSPFGAGDEQYF
TRBV10-3	TRBJ2-5	TRBD1	many	TGTGCCACGCCAGGGGACAGATACAGTCAAGAGACCCAGTACTTC	CATPGDRYSQETQYF
TRBV7-3	TRBJ2-3	.	.	TGTACCAGCAGCTTCAACCCCGGGAGTGCAGATACGCAGTATTTT	CTSSFNPGSADTQYF
TRBV29-1	TRBJ1-4	.	many	TGCAGCGTTGCCGGCCGGATGAATGAAAAACTGTTTTTT	CSVAGRMNEKLFF
TRBV29-1	TRBJ2-7	.	.	TGCAGCGTCGATGAAGGGGGGCGCCCCTACGAGCAGTGCTTC	CSVDEGGRPYEQCF
TRBV6-2/TRBV6-3	TRBJ1-6	TRBD1	.	TGTGCCAGCAGTTACAAAACAGGGGATCGGGTATCACCCCTCCACTTT	CASSYKTGDRVSPLHF
TRBV12-5	TRBJ1-4	.	many	TGTGCTAGTGGTTTGGTAAAGGGAGCGGCTAATGAAAAACTGTTTTTT	CASGLVKGAANEKLFF
TRBV5-3	TRBJ1-6	.	many	TGCGCCAGCAGCTTGGATGGTATTCGGAATTCACCCCTCCACTTT	CASSLDGIRNSPLHF
TRBV4-1	TRBJ2-7	.	many	TGCGCCAGCAGCCAAGAGGACACATCCTACGAGCAGTACTTC	CASSQEDTSYEQYF
TRBV6-2/TRBV6-3	TRBJ2-2	TRBD2	.	TGTGCCAGCAGTTACTCCCTAGCGGGGGTATCGAACACCGGGGAGCTGTTTTTT	CASSYSLAGVSNTGELFF
TRBV29-1	TRBJ2-5	.	.	TGCAGCGTTGAAGAGACCCAGTACTTC	CSVEETQYF
TRBV7-2	TRBJ1-1	.	.	TGTGCCAGCAGCTTAGCGGGGGCCCGGAGGGCTGAAGCTTTCTTT	CASSLAGARRAEAFF
TRBV3-1	TRBJ2-7	TRBD1	many	TGTGCCAGCAGACAAAGAAACAGGGGTAACGAGCAGTACTTC	CASRQRNRGNEQYF
TRBV2	TRBJ2-3	.	few	TGTGCCAGCAGTGAAGACGCAGGTCTTAGCACAGATACGCAGTATTTT	CASSEDAGLSTDTQYF
TRBV5-5	TRBJ2-3	.	few	TGTGCCAGCGAACACTGGCCCGGTACAGATACGCAGTATTTT	CASEHWPGTDTQYF
TRBV23-1	TRBJ2-5	.	.	TGCGCCAGCAGTCAATTGGCGGACAGAAAACAAGAGACCCAGTACTTC	CASSQLADRKQETQYF
TRBV28	TRBJ2-1	.	.	TGTGCCAGCAGCCCCGCCGGGCAAACGGCTGATGAGCAGTTCTTC	CASSPAGQTADEQFF
TRBV6-1	TRBJ1-2	TRBD1	.	TGTGCCAGCAGTGATGGTCAGGGGGTGTTCTATGGCTACACCTTC	CASSDGQGVFYGYTF
TRBV11-2	TRBJ1-3	.	many	TGTGCCAGCAGCAGTAGTCGGGGGTCTGGAAACACCATATATTTT	CASSSSRGSGNTIYF